The 26 T cell receptor beta chains below all came from one sample that was sequenced in a study of shared clonotypes between healthy human individuals. The table came from immunoSEQ multiplex PCR; TCRdb's copy has only in-frame clones and leaves some out. This table has 2 million to 3 million clones, 90% to 95% appearing once. Sequences were obtained from naive CD4+ T cells from PBMCs. Documented subset: CD45RA+ positively selected. These TCRs come from a man between 18 and 29 years old in good health. Some clones in this sample may be carry-over from other donors' samples.

The chain uses TRBV9 and TRBJ2-2; 9 bases are shared with TRBD1. Germline CDR1 reads SGDLS; CDR2 reads YYNGEE. This CDR3 has 16 amino acids. V gave up 4 bases and J gave up 3 bases; unmatched junction bases: 7. In DNA form, the CDR3 reads TGTGCCAGCAGCCCACAGGGACAGGGTTACACCGGGGAGCTGTTTTTT. Protein product: CASSPQGQGYTGELFF.

The table lists this clone with a count of one. V is TRBV5-1 and J is TRBJ2-1; maybe TRBD1 (6 bases). Germline CDR1 SGHRS, CDR2 YFSETQ. V gave up 4 bases and J gave up 7 bases, with 18 bases separating them. The CDR3 spans 15 residues. CDR3 region: CASSPLGAGRNEQFF. DNA for the CDR3: TGCGCCAGCAGCCCACTGGGGGCAGGGCGGAATGAGCAGTTCTTC.

V gene TRBV18 combines with J gene TRBJ2-7, with 11 bases that match TRBD1. CDR3 length: 16 residues. In germline, CDR1 is KGHSH, CDR2 LQKENI. J lost 4 bases, V lost 1 base, and 6 bases had no gene match. As DNA, the CDR3 is TGTGCCAGCTCACCACTCGGGACAGGGGGAGAGTACGAGCAGTACTTC. Protein sequence: CASSPLGTGGEYEQYF. Full variable domain (missing parts from reference TRBV18 and TRBJ2-7): NAGVMQNPRHLVRRRGQEARLRCSPMKGHSHVYWYRQLPEEGLKFMVYLQKENIIDESGMPKERFSAEFPKEGPSILRIQQVVRGDSAAYFCASSPLGTGGEYEQYFGPGTRLTVT.

This sequence joins TRBV19 and TRBJ2-5; unclear D gene. This CDR3 is 14 amino acids long. The V gene's germline CDR1 is LNHDA and CDR2 SQIVND (reference sequence). Trimming left V 5 bases short and J 1 base short, with 11 bases between. CDR3 in DNA: TGTGCCAGTAGTGAAGGGCGCCTCCAAGAGACCCAGTACTTC. Amino acid sequence: CASSEGRLQETQYF.

The chain couples TRBV7-9 to TRBJ1-6; D is ambiguous. The CDR3 has 13 residues. Trimming pared 5 bases from V and 7 bases from J, leaving 9 bases between. Per germline, CDR1 SEHNR and CDR2 FQNEAQ (reference sequence). Here the CDR3 DNA reads TGTGCCAGCAGCGCTGTAGGAAATTCACCCCTCCACTTT. As protein: CASSAVGNSPLHF.

The CDR3 loop reads CASSPRAESSYEQYF. The CDR3 coding sequence is TGCGCCAGCAGCCCACGGGCAGAGAGCTCCTACGAGCAGTACTTC. J is TRBJ2-7 and V is TRBV5-1; D is undetermined. Germline V gives CDR1 SGHRS, CDR2 YFSETQ. The CDR3 loop spans 15 amino acids. Trimming stripped 4 bases from V and 0 bases from J, with 14 bases between.

The chain combines TRBV7-9 with TRBJ2-5; D not resolved. This CDR3 is 12 amino acids long. Per germline, CDR1 SEHNR and CDR2 FQNEAQ (reference sequence). Trimming cost V 4 bases and J 11 bases, with 14 bases left between them. The CDR3 sequence: CASSSRLSEQYF. CDR3 coding DNA: TGTGCCAGCAGCTCCAGACTGAGTGAGCAGTACTTC. Using reference TRBV7-9 and TRBJ2-5 for the parts outside the CDR3, the full variable domain is DTGVSQNPRHKITKRGQNVTFRCDPISEHNRLYWYRQTLGQGPEFLTYFQNEAQLEKSRLLSDRFSAERPKGSFSTLEIQRTEQGDSAMYLCASSSRLSEQYFGPGTRLLVL.

The V and J genes are TRBV28 and TRBJ2-5, with 7 bases lining up with TRBD2. With 10 bases clipped from V and 7 bases from J, the junction kept 9 bases outside the gene matches. The length of the CDR3 is 12 residues. Germline V gene sequence: CDR1 MDHEN, CDR2 SYDVKM. This CDR3 reads CATREGGRTQYF. The CDR3 DNA reads as TGTGCCACCCGTGAGGGAGGGAGGACCCAGTACTTC.

The rearrangement joins TRBV18 to TRBJ1-1; TRBD1 is a possible D gene (6 bases). V shed 2 bases and J shed 10 bases, with 14 bases lying between them. Germline V gene lookup returns CDR1 KGHSH and CDR2 LQKENI. The CDR3 is 13 residues long. Here the CDR3 DNA reads TGTGCCAGCTCACCAGGCCCAGGGGTGGGAGCTTTCTTT. Its protein is CASSPGPGVGAFF. The complete variable domain, with remaining parts taken from reference TRBV18 and TRBJ1-1, reads NAGVMQNPRHLVRRRGQEARLRCSPMKGHSHVYWYRQLPEEGLKFMVYLQKENIIDESGMPKERFSAEFPKEGPSILRIQQVVRGDSAAYFCASSPGPGVGAFFGQGTRLTVV.

V is TRBV11-3 and J is TRBJ1-1; TRBD1 agrees at 9 bases. The CDR3 runs 13 residues. V dropped 1 base and J dropped 11; count of bases not matched to a gene: 5. Germline V gene lookup returns CDR1 SGHNT and CDR2 YENEEA. This CDR3 reads CASSLASGTGAFF. In DNA, the CDR3 is TGTGCCAGCAGCTTAGCCTCCGGGACAGGGGCTTTCTTT.

The chain joins TRBV6-1 to TRBJ1-4, with TRBD1 identical over 10 bases. The CDR3 is 15 amino acids. Looked up from germline, CDR1 is MNHNS and CDR2 is SASEGT. After removal of 5 bases from V and 5 bases from J, the junction contained 5 bases not matched to a gene. In DNA form, the CDR3 reads TGTGCCAGCAGTCCCTGGGACAGGGGAAATGAAAAACTGTTTTTT. Amino acid sequence: CASSPWDRGNEKLFF.

This clone was observed once. This sequence joins TRBV9 and TRBJ2-5; TRBD2 matches 13 bases. In germline, CDR1 is SGDLS, CDR2 YYNGEE. The V and J ends lost 4 bases and 1 base, in that order; junction bases with no gene match: 13. CDR3 length: 19 amino acids. The CDR3 DNA is TGTGCCAGCAGCCCAGCATGGACTAGCGGGAGTTGGGGCCAAGAGACCCAGTACTTC. Its translation is CASSPAWTSGSWGQETQYF.

The CDR3: CASSPYGAGVYSNEQFF. Here the CDR3 DNA reads TGTGCCAGCTCACCATACGGGGCCGGTGTTTATAGTAATGAGCAGTTCTTC. The V call is TRBV18, the J call TRBJ2-1; D is tentatively TRBD1 or TRBD2 (5 bases each). CDR3 length equals 17 residues. V was trimmed by 2 bases and J by 7 bases, leaving 21 bases between them. Germline CDR1 reads KGHSH; CDR2 reads LQKENI. Combining the CDR3 with reference TRBV18 and TRBJ2-1 gives the whole variable domain NAGVMQNPRHLVRRRGQEARLRCSPMKGHSHVYWYRQLPEEGLKFMVYLQKENIIDESGMPKERFSAEFPKEGPSILRIQQVVRGDSAAYFCASSPYGAGVYSNEQFFGPGTRLTVL.

V usage is TRBV28 and J usage is TRBJ1-1; D is uncertain. CDR3 size: 16 residues. Germline CDR1 is MDHEN and CDR2 is SYDVKM. The V gene lost 5 bases and the J gene lost 0 bases, with 16 bases spanning the gap. The CDR3 is CASSIPESGVNTEAFF. The CDR3 bases are TGTGCCAGCAGTATCCCCGAATCGGGCGTGAACACTGAAGCTTTCTTT.

The chain couples TRBV4-2 to TRBJ2-5, with 10 bases that match TRBD2. V shed 0 bases, J shed 4 bases, and the junction held 5 bases outside the gene matches. Germline V lookup: CDR1 LGHNA, CDR2 YNFKEQ. CDR3 length: 16 residues. The CDR3 protein is CASSQDLAGVRETQYF. In DNA form, the CDR3 reads TGTGCCAGCAGCCAAGATCTAGCGGGAGTGCGAGAGACCCAGTACTTC.

The J gene is TRBJ1-1, the V gene TRBV30; no clear D gene. This CDR3 has 12 residues. With 5 bases removed from V and 4 bases from J, the gap between germline ends came to 11 bases. CDR1 and CDR2 (germline): GTSNPN, SVGIG (reference sequence). The CDR3 coding sequence is TGTGCCTGGGCGAGGTTGGGCACTGAAGCTTTCTTT. It encodes CAWARLGTEAFF. Variable domain in full (rest from reference TRBV30 and TRBJ1-1): SQTIHQWPATLVQPVGSPLSLECTVEGTSNPNLYWYRQAAGRGLQLLFYSVGIGQISSEVPQNLSASRPQDRQFILSSKKLLLSDSGFYLCAWARLGTEAFFGQGTRLTVV.

In its sample, this clone was seen once. V is TRBV6-5 and J is TRBJ1-1; D is unresolved. Germline V lookup: CDR1 MNHEY, CDR2 SVGAGI. This CDR3 is built from 13 residues. Trimming left V 2 bases short and J 7 bases short, with 11 bases between. CDR3 in DNA: TGTGCCAGCAGTTACGATCGGCAACTTGAAGCTTTCTTT. Translation: CASSYDRQLEAFF.

V is TRBV28 and J is TRBJ1-2; the D gene is possibly TRBD1 (6 bases). V shed 7 bases and J shed 7 bases, with 16 bases lying between them. The CDR3 runs 13 residues. The germline V gene encodes CDR1 MDHEN and CDR2 SYDVKM. For the CDR3, the DNA is TGTGCCAGCACCGGGGGGTCCAGGGGTGGCTACACCTTC. Its protein is CASTGGSRGGYTF.

The V gene is TRBV5-1, the J gene TRBJ2-7; D unclear. The germline V and J ends were trimmed by 4 bases and 0 bases, with 17 bases remaining between them. The CDR3 sequence is 16 residues long. Germline lookup yields CDR1 SGHRS and CDR2 YFSETQ. This CDR3 is CASSPDRPGSSYEQYF. The CDR3 bases are TGCGCCAGCAGCCCCGATCGTCCAGGTTCCTCCTACGAGCAGTACTTC.

The V call is TRBV28, the J call TRBJ1-2; TRBD1 matches 7 bases. CDR3 length equals 16 residues. The V segment lost 4 bases and the J segment 8 bases; nucleotides outside the gene matches: 16. Germline V gene sequence: CDR1 MDHEN, CDR2 SYDVKM. CDR3 residues: CASSSSYTRQGHGYTF. The CDR3 DNA follows: TGTGCCAGCAGTTCCTCCTACACTCGACAGGGACACGGCTACACCTTC.

As regards this clone: The same CDR3 also results from other DNA sequences found in this sample. J is TRBJ2-3 and V is TRBV5-1; no reliable D call. Trimming shortened V by 0 bases and J by 3 bases, and 8 bases separated the two germline ends. The CDR3 runs 14 residues. CDR1 is SGHRS, CDR2 YFSETQ, per germline. The CDR3 protein is CASSLGAVTDTQYF. In nucleotides, the CDR3 is TGCGCCAGCAGCTTGGGGGCAGTTACAGATACGCAGTATTTT.

This clone was found once. V gene TRBV27 combines with J gene TRBJ2-7; D remains unclear. This CDR3 contains 15 residues. Between the trimmed V and J ends, which lost 6 bases and 0 bases, there was a span of 15 bases. CDR1 and CDR2 (germline): MNHEY, SMNVEV (reference sequence). The CDR3 reads CASSSSVKHSYEQYF. In DNA form, the CDR3 reads TGTGCCAGCAGCTCCTCTGTAAAACACTCCTACGAGCAGTACTTC.

This chain links TRBV28 with TRBJ1-5, with TRBD1 identical over 9 bases. This CDR3 comprises 13 residues. CDR1 MDHEN and CDR2 SYDVKM come from the germline V gene. V lost 5 bases to trimming and J lost 6 bases; unmatched junction nucleotides: 2. The CDR3 region has the DNA TGTGCCAGCAGTGACAGGGGGGGTCAGCCCCAGCATTTT. It yields the protein CASSDRGGQPQHF.

This rearrangement joins TRBV4-2 to TRBJ2-1; D is tentatively TRBD1 or TRBD2 (5 bases each). V lost 4 bases and J 4 bases, leaving 11 bases between the germline ends. Germline V gene data show CDR1 as LGHNA and CDR2 as YNFKEQ. The CDR3 length is 14 residues. For the CDR3, the DNA is TGTGCCAGCAGCCGCCCGGGACCATACAATGAGCAGTTCTTC. This encodes CASSRPGPYNEQFF.

The chain is built from TRBV5-4 and TRBJ1-4, with TRBD1 identical over 7 bases. With V trimmed by 4 bases and J by 2 bases, 11 bases remained unmatched. Germline CDR1 is SGHNT and CDR2 is YYREEE (reference sequence). The CDR3 totals 17 residues. This CDR3 is CASSRKTGGGTNEKLFF. The CDR3 DNA sequence: TGTGCCAGCAGCCGAAAGACAGGAGGGGGCACTAATGAAAAACTGTTTTTT.

This clone is a singleton in its sample. The V and J genes are TRBV2 and TRBJ2-1, with D hard to call. The CDR3 is 14 amino acids. Trimming removed 10 bases at V and 4 bases at J, with 17 bases between. Germline-derived CDR1 and CDR2 are SNHLY and FYNNEI. The CDR3 DNA reads as TGTGCCACCCGAGAACGGTCTATTTACAATGAGCAGTTCTTC. It codes for CATRERSIYNEQFF. The complete variable domain, with remaining parts taken from reference TRBV2 and TRBJ2-1, reads EPEVTQTPSHQVTQMGQEVILRCVPISNHLYFYWYRQILGQKVEFLVSFYNNEISEKSEIFDDQFSVERPDGSNFTLKIRSTKLEDSAMYFCATRERSIYNEQFFGPGTRLTVL.